These T cell receptor beta chains were read from a single sample in a study of Ad26.COV2.S vaccination and SARS-CoV-2 variants. Method: immunoSEQ multiplex PCR; TCRdb's copy keeps in-frame clones and lacks some. Among 300,000 to 400,000 clones listed, 88% were seen once. The sequenced sample was peripheral blood, obtained in a trial of Ad26.COV2.S vaccine versus placebo. All receptors derive from a person aged 18 to 65 who received the Ad26.COV2.S COVID-19 vaccine or a placebo. CDR3s include the opening cysteine and the closing phenylalanine or tryptophan. Fields, in order: D gene, J gene, V gene, clone size, CDR3 DNA, CDR3 protein. The D gene is left open where the match is weak. Size is omitted from some rows. Given values are once, few, many or a class for expanded clones.

d_call: TRBD1; j_call: TRBJ2-1; v_call: TRBV7-7; clone_size: NA; cdr3_nt: TGTGCCAGCAGCCCCAGCAGGGGGTCCTACAATGAGCAGTTCTTC; cdr3_aa: CASSPSRGSYNEQFF
d_call: NA; j_call: TRBJ2-1; v_call: TRBV5-4; clone_size: NA; cdr3_nt: TGTGCCAGCAGCATACTAGGAGTTGAGCAGTTCTTC; cdr3_aa: CASSILGVEQFF
d_call: TRBD1; j_call: TRBJ2-3; v_call: TRBV27; clone_size: once; cdr3_nt: TGTGCCAGCAGTTTGTTCGGACAGGCAGGCACAGATACGCAGTATTTT; cdr3_aa: CASSLFGQAGTDTQYF
d_call: TRBD1; j_call: TRBJ1-4; v_call: TRBV7-9; clone_size: NA; cdr3_nt: TGTGCCAGCAGCTTTCAGGGGGGAAATGAAAAACTGTTTTTT; cdr3_aa: CASSFQGGNEKLFF
d_call: NA; j_call: TRBJ2-3; v_call: TRBV6-5; clone_size: NA; cdr3_nt: TGTGCCAGCAATGGAAATAGCGATGCCGGTACGCAGTATTTT; cdr3_aa: CASNGNSDAGTQYF
d_call: TRBD1; j_call: TRBJ1-1; v_call: TRBV5-6; clone_size: NA; cdr3_nt: TGTGCCAGCAGCTCAGGGGGGGCTAGGGCTTTCTTT; cdr3_aa: CASSSGGARAFF
d_call: NA; j_call: TRBJ1-3; v_call: TRBV6-1; clone_size: NA; cdr3_nt: TGTGCCAGCAGTGAAGCTGGCAGAGGAAACACCATATATTTT; cdr3_aa: CASSEAGRGNTIYF
d_call: NA; j_call: TRBJ1-5; v_call: TRBV4-1; clone_size: few; cdr3_nt: TGCGCCAGCAGCCAAGAGGGAGCAGGGAGAGATCAGCCCCAGCATTTT; cdr3_aa: CASSQEGAGRDQPQHF
d_call: NA; j_call: TRBJ1-5; v_call: TRBV14; clone_size: once; cdr3_nt: TGTGCCAGCAGCCAGAGTGGAGGGATCAATCAGCCCCAGCATTTT; cdr3_aa: CASSQSGGINQPQHF
d_call: NA; j_call: TRBJ2-7; v_call: TRBV7-6; clone_size: NA; cdr3_nt: TGTGCCAGCAGCGGTATCGGACAGACCTACGAGCAGTACTTC; cdr3_aa: CASSGIGQTYEQYF
d_call: TRBD1; j_call: TRBJ2-2; v_call: TRBV10-3; clone_size: once; cdr3_nt: TGTGCCATCAGTGGGGACAGGGGGAACACCGGGGAGCTGTTTTTT; cdr3_aa: CAISGDRGNTGELFF
d_call: TRBD2; j_call: TRBJ2-3; v_call: TRBV6-5; clone_size: NA; cdr3_nt: TGTGCCAGCAGTCGCAGCGGGAGGACTACAGATACGCAGTATTTT; cdr3_aa: CASSRSGRTTDTQYF
d_call: TRBD2; j_call: TRBJ2-3; v_call: TRBV9; clone_size: NA; cdr3_nt: TGTGCCAGCAGCGTCAGACTAGCGGGAGATACGCAGTATTTT; cdr3_aa: CASSVRLAGDTQYF
d_call: NA; j_call: TRBJ2-5; v_call: TRBV20-1; clone_size: NA; cdr3_nt: TGCAGTGCTAGTGGGACGGGGGTGACCCAGTACTTC; cdr3_aa: CSASGTGVTQYF
d_call: NA; j_call: TRBJ1-5; v_call: TRBV30; clone_size: once; cdr3_nt: TGTGCCTGGAGTGACAGTCGTTCGATGTATGATAGCAATCAGCCCCAGCATTTT; cdr3_aa: CAWSDSRSMYDSNQPQHF
d_call: NA; j_call: TRBJ2-3; v_call: TRBV3-1/TRBV3-2; clone_size: NA; cdr3_nt: TGTGCCAGCAGCCAAGGCTATACGCAGTATTTT; cdr3_aa: CASSQGYTQYF
d_call: NA; j_call: TRBJ2-7; v_call: TRBV6-5; clone_size: once; cdr3_nt: TGTGCCAGCACCCGTGGGGACCGGTCTCACGAGCAGTACTTC; cdr3_aa: CASTRGDRSHEQYF
d_call: TRBD2; j_call: TRBJ2-5; v_call: TRBV28; clone_size: NA; cdr3_nt: TGTGCCAGCAGTTTATTTAGCGGGGGGGTTCGAGAGACCCAGTACTTC; cdr3_aa: CASSLFSGGVRETQYF
d_call: NA; j_call: TRBJ1-4; v_call: TRBV7-2; clone_size: NA; cdr3_nt: TGTGCCAGCAGCTTAGGTTCCGGGGGCCGAGAAAAACTGTTTTTT; cdr3_aa: CASSLGSGGREKLFF
d_call: NA; j_call: TRBJ2-1; v_call: TRBV12-2; clone_size: NA; cdr3_nt: TGTGCAAGTCGCATAGGGCAGGGGGACAATGAGCAGTTCTTC; cdr3_aa: CASRIGQGDNEQFF
d_call: NA; j_call: TRBJ1-2; v_call: TRBV13; clone_size: NA; cdr3_nt: TGTGCCAGCAGCTTAGAGGTAAGGGGTACCGCTAACTATGGCTACACCTTC; cdr3_aa: CASSLEVRGTANYGYTF
d_call: TRBD1; j_call: TRBJ1-6; v_call: TRBV7-6; clone_size: once; cdr3_nt: TGTGCCAGCACCCAAGGACAGGGCAGGAATTCACCCCTCCACTTT; cdr3_aa: CASTQGQGRNSPLHF
d_call: NA; j_call: TRBJ1-3; v_call: TRBV2; clone_size: NA; cdr3_nt: TGTGCCAGCATGGGCAGCTCTGGAAACACCATATATTTT; cdr3_aa: CASMGSSGNTIYF
d_call: NA; j_call: TRBJ1-6; v_call: TRBV5-4; clone_size: many; cdr3_nt: TGTGCCAGCAGCTTTAATCCGGGGACTAATTCACCCCTCCACTTT; cdr3_aa: CASSFNPGTNSPLHF
d_call: NA; j_call: TRBJ1-1; v_call: TRBV15; clone_size: NA; cdr3_nt: TGTGCCACCAGCAGAGATGTAGGTATGAACACTGAAGCTTTCTTT; cdr3_aa: CATSRDVGMNTEAFF
d_call: NA; j_call: TRBJ1-5; v_call: TRBV1; clone_size: NA; cdr3_nt: TGCACCAGCAGCCAAGGGGGAGGCCATAGCAATCAGCCCCAGCATTTT; cdr3_aa: CTSSQGGGHSNQPQHF
d_call: NA; j_call: TRBJ1-6; v_call: TRBV30; clone_size: NA; cdr3_nt: TGTGCCTGGACGGCCTGGTCGGGGAGCGGATCACCCCTCCACTTT; cdr3_aa: CAWTAWSGSGSPLHF
d_call: NA; j_call: TRBJ2-3; v_call: TRBV11-3; clone_size: NA; cdr3_nt: TGTGCCAGCAGCTTCCGGGACAGCACAGATACGCAGTATTTT; cdr3_aa: CASSFRDSTDTQYF
d_call: NA; j_call: TRBJ2-7; v_call: TRBV5-6; clone_size: NA; cdr3_nt: TGTGCCAGCAGCTTGGGGGTCACCGAGGAGCAGTACTTC; cdr3_aa: CASSLGVTEEQYF
d_call: NA; j_call: TRBJ2-7; v_call: TRBV20-1; clone_size: few; cdr3_nt: TGCAGTGCTAGCGCAGGCTACGAGCAGTACTTC; cdr3_aa: CSASAGYEQYF
d_call: NA; j_call: TRBJ1-1; v_call: TRBV19; clone_size: NA; cdr3_nt: TGTGCCAGTAGTTTCACAGGGAGCGCTGAAGCTTTCTTT; cdr3_aa: CASSFTGSAEAFF
d_call: TRBD1; j_call: TRBJ1-2; v_call: TRBV28; clone_size: NA; cdr3_nt: TGTGCCAGCAGTTTTTCAACAGGGGGCTACGGCTATGGCTACACCTTC; cdr3_aa: CASSFSTGGYGYGYTF
d_call: NA; j_call: TRBJ2-3; v_call: TRBV7-9; clone_size: NA; cdr3_nt: TGTGCCAGCAACCCAAATACAGATACGCAGTATTTT; cdr3_aa: CASNPNTDTQYF
d_call: TRBD2; j_call: TRBJ2-1; v_call: TRBV5-5; clone_size: NA; cdr3_nt: TGTGCCAGCAGCTTCGGGACTAGCGATGGAGATGAGCAGTTCTTC; cdr3_aa: CASSFGTSDGDEQFF
d_call: TRBD2; j_call: TRBJ2-2; v_call: TRBV5-1; clone_size: NA; cdr3_nt: TGCGCCAGCAGTCACCGACTAGCGGGGTTCGCGAACACCGGGGAGCTGTTTTTT; cdr3_aa: CASSHRLAGFANTGELFF
d_call: NA; j_call: TRBJ2-7; v_call: TRBV30; clone_size: NA; cdr3_nt: TGTGCCTGGAGTGTACCCCCCGGATCCTACGAGCAGTACTTC; cdr3_aa: CAWSVPPGSYEQYF
d_call: NA; j_call: TRBJ1-2; v_call: TRBV7-8; clone_size: NA; cdr3_nt: TGTGCCACCTCCAGGACGGACAGCATGCACTATGGCTACACCTTC; cdr3_aa: CATSRTDSMHYGYTF
d_call: NA; j_call: TRBJ1-4; v_call: TRBV12-5; clone_size: NA; cdr3_nt: TGTGCTAGTGGCCGGGGGGACGGAAATGAAAAACTGTTTTTT; cdr3_aa: CASGRGDGNEKLFF
d_call: TRBD2; j_call: TRBJ2-6; v_call: TRBV28; clone_size: NA; cdr3_nt: TGTGCCAGCCGAACCCCCGGGGGGGCTGGGGCCAACGTCCTGACTTTC; cdr3_aa: CASRTPGGAGANVLTF
d_call: NA; j_call: TRBJ1-2; v_call: TRBV18; clone_size: NA; cdr3_nt: TGTGCCAGCTCACCATCGAGGGGGGAACTATTTGGCTACACCTTC; cdr3_aa: CASSPSRGELFGYTF
d_call: TRBD2; j_call: TRBJ2-3; v_call: TRBV6-5; clone_size: NA; cdr3_nt: TGTGCCAGCAGTTACTCGGCGGGGGGGCCGACAGATACGCAGTATTTT; cdr3_aa: CASSYSAGGPTDTQYF